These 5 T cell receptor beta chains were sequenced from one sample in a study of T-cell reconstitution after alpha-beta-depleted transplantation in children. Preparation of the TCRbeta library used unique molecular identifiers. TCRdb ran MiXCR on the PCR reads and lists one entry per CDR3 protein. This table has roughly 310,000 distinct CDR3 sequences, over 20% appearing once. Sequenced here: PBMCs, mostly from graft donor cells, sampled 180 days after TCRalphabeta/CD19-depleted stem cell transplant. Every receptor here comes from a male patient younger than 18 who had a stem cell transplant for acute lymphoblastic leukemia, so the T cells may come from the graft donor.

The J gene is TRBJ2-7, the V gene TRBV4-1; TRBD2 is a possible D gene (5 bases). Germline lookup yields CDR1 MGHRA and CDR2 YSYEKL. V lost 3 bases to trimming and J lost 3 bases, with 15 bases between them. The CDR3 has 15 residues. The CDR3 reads CASSHTPSGYYEQYF. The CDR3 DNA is TGCGCCAGCAGCCATACGCCCAGCGGATACTACGAGCAGTACTTC.

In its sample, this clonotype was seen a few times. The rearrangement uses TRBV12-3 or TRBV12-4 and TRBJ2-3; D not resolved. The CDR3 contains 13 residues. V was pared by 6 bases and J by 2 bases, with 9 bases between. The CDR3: CASRFRTTDTQYF. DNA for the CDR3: TGTGCCAGCAGATTCCGAACCACAGATACGCAGTATTTT.

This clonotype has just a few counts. CDR3 residues: CAITKLAGSYNEQFF. The CDR3 nucleotides read TGTGCCATCACCAAACTAGCGGGCTCCTACAATGAGCAGTTCTTC. The chain is built from TRBV10-3 and TRBJ2-1; TRBD2 agrees at 9 bases. V trimming: 7 bases; J trimming: 0 bases; junction bases outside the gene matches: 4. The germline CDR1 and CDR2 sequences are ENHRY and SYGVKD. There are 15 residues in the CDR3.

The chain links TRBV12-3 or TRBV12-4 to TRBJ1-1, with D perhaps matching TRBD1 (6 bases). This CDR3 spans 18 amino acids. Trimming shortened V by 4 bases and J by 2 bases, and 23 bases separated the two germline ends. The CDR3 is CASSSTLGGRENNTEAFF. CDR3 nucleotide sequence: TGTGCCAGCAGTTCTACGCTTGGGGGGCGAGAGAATAACACTGAAGCTTTCTTT.

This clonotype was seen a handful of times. The CDR3 sequence is CASSLTKNYGYTF. DNA for the CDR3: TGCGCCAGCAGCTTGACAAAGAACTATGGCTACACCTTC. V is TRBV5-1 and J is TRBJ1-2; D remains unclear. This CDR3 has 13 amino acids. Germline V CDR1 and CDR2: SGHRS, YFSETQ. V dropped 1 base and J dropped 2 bases, with 6 bases sitting between them.